The text below deals with one T cell receptor (beta chain). No cognate antigen has been identified for it. No per-base quality is available; no much larger clone lies one base away. Each collaborating institution followed its own protocols to collect whole blood in K2EDTA tubes. For TCRbeta analysis, collaborators shipped samples as frozen whole blood, isolated PBMCs, or DNA extracted from either of those sample types. This sample is part of a study of blood T cell repertoires in COVID-19 (dated by TCRdb to about 2020). For the wider study: Samples covering the acute and convalescent phases of COVID-19 were provided by collaborators in the United States, Italy and Spain. The dataset comprised deeply sampled blood TCRbeta repertoires from subjects exposed to, actively infected with, or recovered from COVID-19. The samples were drawn from two sources: the first 160 participants of the ongoing ImmuneRACE study, and approximately 1,300 subjects contributed by 6 global collaborators. A de-identified subject ID, COVID-19 status, age in years and sex were almost always included in the sample metadata. Where available, HLA class I and class II types were taken from metadata supplied by the sample provider and were not determined by assay-based typing. The repertoires were released in a freely available public database meant as a resource for research on the immune response to SARS-CoV-2. The material from the prospective study consisted of cDNA or gDNA derived from T cells, B-cell-depleted T cells, or PBMCs. Broad study findings and their caveats: The amount of clinical and demographic metadata varied by source and participant and was provided uncurated.

At the junction V is shortened by 4 bases and J by 2 bases, with 12 bases in between. The CDR3 covers 14 residues, taking in both the cysteine and the phenylalanine. The kept DNA is CDR3 alone, 42 bases in frame from the first base. From the germline V gene, CDR1 is LGHNA and CDR2 is YNFKEQ. TCRbeta CDR3 regions were amplified from genomic DNA by means of the immunoSEQ Assay, a bias-controlled multiplex PCR. The paper's data handling went like this. The number of nucleated cells in each sample was estimated by amplification of reference gene primers within the assay. Sequence reads were collapsed and filtered to measure the absolute abundance of every unique TCRbeta CDR3 rearrangement. Productive Simpson clonality was computed per sample as the square root of Simpson's diversity index over productive rearrangements. TCRdb retrieved this table from immuneACCESS and kept in-frame rearrangements only. Not all clones are present; in checked studies, unresolved V genes account for under half, and no reason is known for the remainder. Clone size and V and J calls were adopted from that table, with D and trimming inferred from the DNA. The sample table lists 65,000 to 75,000 clones, 91% of them with a count of one. In total, the top ten clones hold under 15% of the sample.

The TCR originated in a human donor with active COVID-19. The donor label of this sample is uncertain. Rearrangement joined TRBV4-2 to TRBJ2-7, with a weak D call of TRBD2 (5 bases match). Sequencing input: peripheral blood. The DNA sequence follows: TGTGCCAGCAGCCCGGTGGAGGAAACCTACGAGCAGTACTTC. The encoded protein is CASSPVEETYEQYF.